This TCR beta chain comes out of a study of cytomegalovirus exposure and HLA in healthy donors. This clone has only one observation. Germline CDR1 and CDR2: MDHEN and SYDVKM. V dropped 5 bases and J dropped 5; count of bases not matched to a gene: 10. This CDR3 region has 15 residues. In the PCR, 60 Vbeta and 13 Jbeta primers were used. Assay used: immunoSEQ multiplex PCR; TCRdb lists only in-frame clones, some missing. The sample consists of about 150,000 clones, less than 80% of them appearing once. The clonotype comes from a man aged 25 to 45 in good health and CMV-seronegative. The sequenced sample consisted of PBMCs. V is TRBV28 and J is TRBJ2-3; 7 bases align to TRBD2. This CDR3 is CASSPTSVGKDTQYF. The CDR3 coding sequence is TGTGCCAGCAGTCCAACTAGCGTGGGGAAAGATACGCAGTATTTT.